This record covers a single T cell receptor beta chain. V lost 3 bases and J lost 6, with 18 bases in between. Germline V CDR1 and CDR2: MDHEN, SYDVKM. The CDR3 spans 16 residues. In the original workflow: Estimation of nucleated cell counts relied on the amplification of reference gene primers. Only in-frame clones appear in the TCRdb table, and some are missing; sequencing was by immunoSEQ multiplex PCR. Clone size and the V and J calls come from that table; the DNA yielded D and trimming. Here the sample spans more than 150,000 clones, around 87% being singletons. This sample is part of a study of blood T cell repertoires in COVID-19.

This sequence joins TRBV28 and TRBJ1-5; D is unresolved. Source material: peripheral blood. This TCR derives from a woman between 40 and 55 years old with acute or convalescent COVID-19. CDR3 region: CASSFPSKVQRQPQHF. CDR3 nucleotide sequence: TGTGCCAGCAGTTTTCCCTCGAAGGTGCAGCGTCAGCCCCAGCATTTT.